These 10 T cell receptor beta chains came from one sample sequenced in a study of beta chain features in type 1 diabetes. Sequencing targeted expressed TCRB transcripts, as all isolated RNA had been reverse transcribed. TCRdb's table, derived via immunoSEQ multiplex PCR, lists solely in-frame clones and lacks some. The data contain 500,000 to 700,000 clones, around 15% of them singletons. Specimen: naive CD4+ T cells from blood. Source of these receptors: a man aged 18-30 years in good health.

This clone appeared once. The gene calls are TRBV6-5 and TRBJ1-5; a weak D match, TRBD1 (5 bases). CDR3 length: 15 amino acids. Germline V lookup: CDR1 MNHEY, CDR2 SVGAGI. Trimming stripped 6 bases from V and 8 bases from J, with 20 bases between. The CDR3 DNA sequence: TGTGCCAGCAGCCCGACCGGGATCCGGGGGGAGCCCCAGCATTTT. It translates to CASSPTGIRGEPQHF.

The table lists this clone with a few counts. The chain is built from TRBV18 and TRBJ2-5; 8 positions match TRBD2. Germline CDR1 KGHSH, CDR2 LQKENI. V lost 3 bases to trimming and J lost 1 base; unmatched junction nucleotides: 1. This CDR3 region has 14 residues. The CDR3 is CASSPGLVQETQYF. The CDR3 region has the DNA TGTGCCAGCTCACCGGGACTAGTCCAAGAGACCCAGTACTTC.

This clone was observed a few times. V gene TRBV29-1 combines with J gene TRBJ1-3, with 8 bases lining up with TRBD1. The CDR3 has 15 residues. Germline-derived CDR1 and CDR2 are SQVTM and ANQGSEA. DNA of the CDR3: TGCAGTGCAAAGCCCGGCAGGGGGCTTGGAAACACCATATATTTT. The encoded protein is CSAKPGRGLGNTIYF.

This clone was recorded a few times. The chain has TRBV9 and TRBJ2-7, with D maybe TRBD2 (6 bases). CDR1 SGDLS and CDR2 YYNGEE come from the germline V gene. CDR3 size: 15 residues. Trimming removed 10 bases from V and 0 bases from J, with 20 bases in between. The DNA of the CDR3 is TGTGCCTCCGCGTCGGGAGCTCGCAGCTCCTACGAGCAGTACTTC. The encoded protein is CASASGARSSYEQYF.

V gene TRBV28 combines with J gene TRBJ2-2, with 8 bases identical to TRBD1. Trimming at V came to 5 bases and at J to 5 bases, leaving 7 bases not matched to a gene. Germline CDR1 is MDHEN and CDR2 is SYDVKM. This CDR3 comprises 15 residues. The CDR3 DNA reads TGTGCCAGCAGTCCAACAGGGGGTAATACCGGGGAGCTGTTTTTT. Translated, it gives CASSPTGGNTGELFF.

This clone showed up just a few times. This chain links TRBV12-5 with TRBJ2-1; 9 bases are a match to TRBD1. Germline V gives CDR1 LGHNT, CDR2 FRNRAP. V gave up 2 bases and J gave up 7 bases; unmatched junction bases: 3. The CDR3 spans 14 residues. CDR3 nucleotides: TGTGCTAGTGGTTTGATGACAGGGGGTAATGAGCAGTTCTTC. Translated, it gives CASGLMTGGNEQFF.

The table lists this clone with a few counts. The chain links TRBV28 to TRBJ1-5; D is possibly TRBD1 (6 bases). The V and J ends lost 6 bases and 4 bases respectively, with 13 bases between them. Germline V gene sequence: CDR1 MDHEN, CDR2 SYDVKM. The CDR3 length is 14 residues. The CDR3 DNA reads as TGTGCCAGCAGGATCGGGGGGCTTAATCAGCCCCAGCATTTT. Amino acids: CASRIGGLNQPQHF.

There are a few counts of this clone. The chain recombines TRBV28 with TRBJ1-2; 9 bases are shared with TRBD1. This CDR3 region has 14 residues. V lost 4 bases, J lost 8 bases, and 8 bases stayed unmatched. Germline V CDR1 and CDR2: MDHEN, SYDVKM. The CDR3 loop is CASSSGTGLAGYTF. CDR3 DNA sequence: TGTGCCAGCAGTTCAGGGACAGGGCTTGCCGGCTACACCTTC.

V usage is TRBV7-7 and J usage is TRBJ2-1; D gene unclear. The CDR3 is 13 residues long. Germline V gene lookup returns CDR1 SSHAT and CDR2 FNYEAQ (reference sequence). With 5 bases removed from V and 7 bases from J, the gap between germline ends came to 12 bases. CDR3 sequence reads: CASSPSPRNEQFF. The CDR3 region has the DNA TGTGCCAGCAGCCCCTCCCCTCGGAATGAGCAGTTCTTC.

This clone was detected a few times. The chain uses TRBV5-1 and TRBJ2-2; 9 bases are shared with TRBD2. Germline-derived CDR1 and CDR2 are SGHRS and YFSETQ. This CDR3 is built from 17 residues. Trimming cost V 3 bases and J 5 bases; bases outside gene matches: 11. DNA for the CDR3: TGCGCCAGCAGCTCCTTTCTGACTAGCGGTGGGACCGGGGAGCTGTTTTTT. This encodes CASSSFLTSGGTGELFF. The complete variable domain, with remaining parts taken from reference TRBV5-1 and TRBJ2-2, reads KAGVTQTPRYLIKTRGQQVTLSCSPISGHRSVSWYQQTPGQGLQFLFEYFSETQRNKGNFPGRFSGRQFSNSRSEMNVSTLELGDSALYLCASSSFLTSGGTGELFFGEGSRLTVL.